The 6 T cell receptor beta chains presented below share a single source sample, sequenced in a study of blood T cells in healthy people across ages. PCR was performed a second time for roughly 6 to 12 cycles using a sample-barcoded 5' primer and a J-beta primer mix. Each CDR3 protein is one row after TCRdb ran MiXCR on the 5' RACE reads. Found here are hundreds of thousands of distinct CDR3 sequences, under 25% of them singletons; the top ten hold roughly 3.6%. The sequencing sample was made of blood. The source of these receptors is a man in his sixties or seventies in good health.

This clonotype was counted only a few times. The V gene is TRBV6-6, the J gene TRBJ2-5; D unresolved. Trimming removed 4 bases at V and 1 base at J, with 13 bases between. CDR1 is MNHNY and CDR2 is SVGAGI in the germline V gene (reference sequence). The CDR3 spans 15 residues. CDR3 DNA: TGTGCCAGCAGTTTTCCCCCCACGGGCCAAGAGACCCAGTACTTC. Translating gives CASSFPPTGQETQYF.

The V call is TRBV10-3, the J call TRBJ2-2; tentative D call: TRBD2 (6 bases). Trimming shortened V by 4 bases and J by 2 bases, and 14 bases separated the two germline ends. Germline V CDR1 and CDR2: ENHRY, SYGVKD. The CDR3 has 16 amino acids. CDR3 loop: CAISGGTGGNTGELFF. The CDR3 DNA reads as TGTGCCATCAGTGGTGGGACTGGCGGCAACACCGGGGAGCTGTTTTTT.

V and J are TRBV27 and TRBJ2-1, with 13 bases matching TRBD2. After removal of 6 bases from V and 0 bases from J, the junction contained 11 bases not matched to a gene. From germline, CDR1 is MNHEY and CDR2 SMNVEV (reference sequence). This CDR3 comprises 19 residues. CDR3 region: CASRRGTGLAGPSYNEQFF. The DNA of the CDR3 is TGTGCCAGCAGGCGAGGGACGGGACTAGCGGGGCCCTCCTACAATGAGCAGTTCTTC.

The rearrangement links TRBV14 to TRBJ2-6; the D is unclear. The CDR3 contains 17 residues. The V end was cut by 4 bases, the J end by 1 base, with 14 bases between. Germline V gene lookup returns CDR1 SGHDN and CDR2 FVKESK. CDR3 region: CASSPRFTKSGANVLTF. DNA for the CDR3: TGTGCCAGCAGCCCCCGCTTTACCAAGTCTGGGGCCAACGTCCTGACTTTC. Full variable domain (remainder filled in from reference TRBV14 and TRBJ2-6): EAGVTQFPSHSVIEKGQTVTLRCDPISGHDNLYWYRRVMGKEIKFLLHFVKESKQDESGMPNNRFLAERTGGTYSTLKVQPAELEDSGVYFCASSPRFTKSGANVLTFGAGSRLTVL.

This clonotype was observed a handful of times. The junction does not match germline at one end; this may be a read error. V gene TRBV3-1 combines with J gene TRBJ2-5; D call uncertain. The CDR3 contains 16 residues. The germline CDR1 and CDR2 sequences are LGHDT and YNNKEL (reference sequence). CDR3 nucleotide sequence: TGTGCCCGCAGCCAAGAGTGGGCCACCACCCAAGAGACCCAGTACTTC. Translation gives CARSQEWATTQETQYF.

The V gene is TRBV3-1, the J gene TRBJ2-4; 12 nucleotides match TRBD2. This CDR3 comprises 14 residues. Germline assignment: CDR1 LGHDT and CDR2 YNNKEL (reference sequence). Losses at the gene ends were 4 bases for V and 9 bases for J; bases not matched to a gene: 4. As DNA, the CDR3 is TGTGCCAGCAGCCCTAGCGGGAGGGGAGGCATTCAGTACTTC. This encodes CASSPSGRGGIQYF.